What follows is one T cell receptor (beta chain) and its context. Its specificity is not known. This specimen belongs to a study of cytomegalovirus exposure and HLA in healthy donors. The PCR contained 60 Vbeta and 13 Jbeta primers. Data came from immunoSEQ multiplex PCR; TCRdb stores just in-frame clones and leaves some out. In the table there are just over 200,000 clones, roughly three quarters of which are singletons. Study-level results: Most likely, a cluster of highly shared sequence variants arose as a sequencing artifact.

The length of the CDR3 is 18 residues. The material sequenced was PBMCs. This receptor was identified in a man aged 50-60 years in good health and CMV-seronegative. This chain links TRBV21-1 with TRBJ2-3; no DNA check was done on the table's D call, TRBD2. TRBV21-1 is labeled a pseudogene. The CDR3 DNA follows: TGTGCCAGCAGCAAAATAAGACCTAGCGAAATTCATCAAGATACGCAGTATTTT. This translates into CASSKIRPSEIHQDTQYF.